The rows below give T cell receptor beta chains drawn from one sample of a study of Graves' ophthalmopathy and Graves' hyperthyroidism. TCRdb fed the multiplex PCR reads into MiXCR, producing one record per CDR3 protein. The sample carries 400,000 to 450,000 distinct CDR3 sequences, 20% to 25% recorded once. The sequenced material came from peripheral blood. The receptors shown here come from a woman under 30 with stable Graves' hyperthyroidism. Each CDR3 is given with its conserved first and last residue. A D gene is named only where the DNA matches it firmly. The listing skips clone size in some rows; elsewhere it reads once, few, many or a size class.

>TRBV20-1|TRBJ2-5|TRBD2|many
CSARREEVSAQYF
TGCAGTGCTAGACGGGAGGAGGTTTCGGCCCAGTACTTC
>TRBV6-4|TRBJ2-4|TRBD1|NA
CASSEGTGGNIQYF
TGTGCCAGCAGTGAGGGGACAGGGGGAAACATTCAGTACTTC
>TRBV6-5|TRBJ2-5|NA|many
CATSRDAQETQYF
TGTGCCACTAGTCGGGACGCACAAGAGACCCAGTACTTC
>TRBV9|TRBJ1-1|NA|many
CASSVEGRNTEAFF
TGTGCCAGCAGCGTAGAGGGGAGGAACACTGAAGCTTTCTTT
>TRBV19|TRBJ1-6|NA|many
CASSTNRDAPLHF
TGTGCCAGTAGTACCAACAGGGATGCACCCCTCCACTTT
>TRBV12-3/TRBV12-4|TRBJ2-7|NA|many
CASSRTGFGAYEQYF
TGTGCCAGCAGTCGCACAGGGTTTGGGGCCTACGAGCAGTACTTC
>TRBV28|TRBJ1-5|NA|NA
CASSFPDGVSNQPQHF
TGTGCCAGCAGTTTCCCGGACGGGGTTAGCAATCAGCCCCAGCATTTT
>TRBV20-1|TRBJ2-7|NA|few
CSARQGYEQYF
TGCAGTGCTAGGCAAGGCTACGAGCAGTACTTC
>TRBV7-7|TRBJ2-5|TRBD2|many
CASSPTGTSRETQYF
TGTGCTAGCAGCCCTACCGGGACTAGCAGGGAGACCCAGTACTTC
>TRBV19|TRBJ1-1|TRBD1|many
CASTLTPQGARGEAFF
TGTGCCAGTACCCTTACCCCGCAGGGGGCTAGGGGTGAAGCTTTCTTT
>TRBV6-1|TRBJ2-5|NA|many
CASGTYQETQYF
TGTGCCAGCGGCACCTACCAAGAGACCCAGTACTTC
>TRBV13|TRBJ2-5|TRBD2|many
CASSSGLAPQETQYF
TGTGCCAGCAGCTCGGGACTAGCCCCCCAAGAGACCCAGTACTTC
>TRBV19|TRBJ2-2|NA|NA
CASSIVRSRGDTGELFF
TGTGCCAGTAGTATAGTCCGTTCCAGGGGAGACACCGGGGAGCTGTTTTTT
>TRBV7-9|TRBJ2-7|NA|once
CASSHTGEQYF
TGTGCCAGCAGCCATACAGGCGAGCAGTACTTC
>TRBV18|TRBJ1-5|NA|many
CASSTIRDQPQHF
TGTGCCAGCTCAACAATCCGAGATCAGCCCCAGCATTTT
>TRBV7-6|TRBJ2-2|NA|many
CASSPWAANTGELFF
TGTGCCAGCAGCCCCTGGGCGGCGAACACCGGGGAGCTGTTTTTT
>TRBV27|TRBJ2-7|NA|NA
CASSLTPTYEQYF
TGTGCCAGCAGCCTGACTCCGACCTACGAGCAGTACTTC
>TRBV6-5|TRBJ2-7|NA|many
CASSSYDAGTLYEQYF
TGTGCCAGCAGCTCCTACGACGCCGGGACCCTCTACGAGCAGTACTTC
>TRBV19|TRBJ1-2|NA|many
CASSIIPGHSYGYTF
TGTGCCAGTAGTATAATCCCGGGACACAGCTATGGCTACACCTTC
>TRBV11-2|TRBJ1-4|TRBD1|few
CASSIPTGGKGKLFF
TGTGCCAGCAGCATCCCGACAGGGGGCAAAGGAAAACTGTTTTTT
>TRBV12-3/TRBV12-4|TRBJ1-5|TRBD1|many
CASSLLTGGQPQHF
TGTGCCAGCAGTCTTCTGACAGGGGGTCAGCCCCAGCATTTT
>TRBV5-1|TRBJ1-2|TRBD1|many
CASSFGQGYGYTF
TGCGCCAGCAGCTTCGGACAGGGCTATGGCTACACCTTC
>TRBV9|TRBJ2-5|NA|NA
CASSAHRGLGETQYF
TGTGCCAGCAGCGCGCACAGGGGACTCGGAGAGACCCAGTACTTC
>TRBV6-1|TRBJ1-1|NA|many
CASSEAGEEAFF
TGTGCCAGCAGTGAAGCCGGGGAAGAAGCTTTCTTT
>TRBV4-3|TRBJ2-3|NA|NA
CASSRDSLTDTQYF
TGCGCCAGCAGCCGAGACTCCCTCACAGATACGCAGTATTTT
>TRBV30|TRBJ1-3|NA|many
CAWGPGRSGNTIYF
TGTGCCTGGGGTCCCGGGCGCTCTGGAAACACCATATATTTT
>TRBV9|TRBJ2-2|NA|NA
CASSQTSSTGELFF
TGTGCCAGCAGCCAAACTAGTTCCACCGGGGAGCTGTTTTTT
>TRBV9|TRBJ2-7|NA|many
CASSAGGNSYEQYF
TGTGCCAGCAGCGCCGGCGGGAACTCCTACGAGCAGTACTTC
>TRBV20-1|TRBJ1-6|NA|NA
CSARDPATNSPLHF
TGCAGTGCTAGAGATCCGGCTACCAATTCACCCCTCCACTTT
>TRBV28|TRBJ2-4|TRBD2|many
CASRASRLAGGGLAKNIQYF
TGTGCCAGCCGGGCATCCCGACTAGCGGGAGGGGGTCTAGCCAAAAACATTCAGTACTTC
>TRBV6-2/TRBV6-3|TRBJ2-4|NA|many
CASSYSRRMGDIKYF
TGTGCCAGCAGTTACTCGCGGAGGATGGGGGACATTAAGTACTTC
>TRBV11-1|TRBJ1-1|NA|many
CASSLGDERTEAFF
TGTGCCAGCAGCTTAGGGGACGAAAGGACTGAAGCTTTCTTT
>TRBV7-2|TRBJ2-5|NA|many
CASSVGPETQYF
TGTGCCAGCAGCGTTGGGCCGGAGACCCAGTACTTC
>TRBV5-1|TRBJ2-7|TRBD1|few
CASSLLTGSSYEQYF
TGCGCCAGCAGCTTGCTGACAGGGAGCTCCTACGAGCAGTACTTC
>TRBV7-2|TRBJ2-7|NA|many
CASSRQPPYEQYF
TGTGCCAGCAGTCGCCAGCCCCCCTACGAGCAGTACTTC
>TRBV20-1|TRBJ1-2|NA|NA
CSATRRGNYGYTF
TGCAGTGCTACCCGACGTGGGAACTATGGCTACACCTTC
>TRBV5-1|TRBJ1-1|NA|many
CASSLSGTTEAFF
TGCGCCAGCAGCTTGTCTGGGACCACTGAAGCTTTCTTT
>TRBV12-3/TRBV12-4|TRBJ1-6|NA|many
CASSGPRGNSPLHF
TGTGCCAGCAGCGGACCCCGGGGTAATTCACCCCTCCACTTT
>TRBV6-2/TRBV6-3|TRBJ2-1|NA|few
CASLSVSSYNEQFF
TGTGCCAGCCTCTCGGTAAGCTCCTACAATGAGCAGTTCTTC
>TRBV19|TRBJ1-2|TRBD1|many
CASTDRTNYGYTF
TGTGCCAGTACGGACAGGACTAACTATGGCTACACCTTC
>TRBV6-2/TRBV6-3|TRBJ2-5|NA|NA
CASSDLQATQYF
TGTGCCAGCAGTGACCTCCAAGCGACCCAGTACTTC
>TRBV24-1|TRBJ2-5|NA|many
CATSGRLEETQYF
TGTGCCACCAGTGGAAGACTAGAAGAGACCCAGTACTTC
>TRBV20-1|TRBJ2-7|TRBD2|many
CSARLAGPRTYEQYF
TGCAGTGCCAGACTAGCGGGCCCACGGACCTACGAGCAGTACTTC
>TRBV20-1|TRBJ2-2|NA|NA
CSARGLIGGTGELFF
TGCAGTGCTAGAGGCCTAATAGGGGGCACCGGGGAGCTGTTTTTT
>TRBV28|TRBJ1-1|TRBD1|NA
CASSFGGQDTEAFF
TGTGCCAGCAGTTTTGGGGGACAGGACACTGAAGCTTTCTTT
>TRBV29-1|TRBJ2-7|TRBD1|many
CSVAGTGGYEQYF
TGCAGCGTTGCGGGGACAGGGGGATACGAGCAGTACTTC
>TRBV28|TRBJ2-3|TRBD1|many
CASTRGTADEITQYF
TGTGCCAGCACCCGAGGGACAGCTGACGAAATTACGCAGTATTTT
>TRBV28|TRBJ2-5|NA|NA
CASSIRRAETQYF
TGTGCCAGCAGTATCCGCAGGGCCGAGACCCAGTACTTC
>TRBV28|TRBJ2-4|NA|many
CASKVTGTRSLAKNIQYF
TGTGCCAGCAAAGTGACCGGGACACGTAGTCTAGCCAAAAACATTCAGTACTTC
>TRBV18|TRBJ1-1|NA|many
CASSPFPGENTEAFF
TGTGCCAGCTCACCATTTCCAGGCGAGAACACTGAAGCTTTCTTT
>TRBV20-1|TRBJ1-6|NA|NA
CSAWGGGNSPLHF
TGCAGTGCTTGGGGGGGGGGTAATTCACCCCTCCACTTT
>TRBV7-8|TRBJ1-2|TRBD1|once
CASSFRRDPRGHGYTF
TGTGCCAGCAGCTTCCGCCGGGATCCAAGGGGGCATGGCTACACCTTC